This T cell receptor beta chain derives from a study of cytomegalovirus exposure and HLA in healthy donors. V was clipped by 4 bases and J by 5 bases, with 23 bases between them. This CDR3 is 17 amino acids long. CDR1 MGHRA and CDR2 YSYEKL come from the germline V gene. Remarks on this clone: What it binds is not known.

The PCR was carried out with 60 Vbeta primers and 13 Jbeta primers. Authors' methods: Unique TCR beta chains numbered approximately 80 million in a later analysis, with some 9.9 million shared. Sequenced by immunoSEQ multiplex PCR; TCRdb stores in-frame clones only, minus some. The DNA was the basis for D and trimming; V, J and clone size are from that table. The repertoire table contains about 130,000 clones. Study-wide findings and caveats: TRBV6-2, TRBV6-3 and some other V segments were unresolvable in 87-base-pair reads. Later work associated fewer than 20,000 TCR beta sequences with HLA alleles at 0.05 false discovery rate. Judged likely to be a sequencing artifact was a cluster of highly shared sequence variants.

This chain joins TRBV4-1 and TRBJ2-5, with a possible D match to TRBD1 (5 bases). This TCR came from a woman aged 55-70 years in good health and CMV-seronegative. The material sequenced was PBMCs. CDR3 amino acids: CASSPLTYGQLGETQYF. The CDR3, as DNA: TGCGCCAGCAGCCCCCTAACCTACGGACAACTCGGTGAGACCCAGTACTTC.